The 16 T cell receptor beta chains below come from one sample, sequenced in a study of T cell responses to AZD1222 COVID-19 vaccine. Assay used: immunoSEQ multiplex PCR; TCRdb lists only in-frame clones, some missing. Of approximately 130,000 clones detected, 88% appear once; the ten largest clones hold around 5%. The sample here was peripheral blood, taken 28 days after the second AZD1222 dose. Source of these receptors: an adult who received the AZD1222 COVID-19 vaccine.

Note on this clone: Distinct nucleotide sequences in the sample also encode this CDR3. The CDR3 loop reads CASSLNFQPQHF. Here the CDR3 DNA reads TGTGCCAGCAGTTTAAATTTTCAGCCCCAGCATTTT. The chain recombines TRBV28 with TRBJ1-5; D call uncertain. This CDR3 region has 12 residues. Germline CDR1 reads MDHEN; CDR2 reads SYDVKM. The ends were cut back, 2 bases at V and 6 bases at J, with 5 bases in the middle.

The V gene is TRBV25-1, the J gene TRBJ1-2, with D unclear. The CDR3 length is 14 residues. Per germline, CDR1 MGHDK and CDR2 SYGVNS. Trimming took off 6 bases at V and 3 bases at J, with 14 bases between the two ends. CDR3 loop: CASSTSGRYYGYTF. The CDR3 nucleotides read TGTGCCAGCAGCACCTCCGGGAGATACTATGGCTACACCTTC.

The chain carries TRBV7-9 and TRBJ2-1, with 11 bases matching TRBD2. This CDR3 comprises 13 residues. Germline loops: CDR1 SEHNR, CDR2 FQNEAQ (reference sequence). J was trimmed by 7 bases and V by 9 bases; bases with no gene match: 5. The CDR3 loop reads CASSRTSGNEQFF. Here the CDR3 DNA reads TGTGCCAGTAGCAGGACTAGCGGGAATGAGCAGTTCTTC.

This chain uses TRBV19 with TRBJ1-1; 9 positions agree with TRBD1. This CDR3 is built from 15 residues. V lost 6 bases, J lost 3 bases, and 8 bases stayed unmatched. From germline, CDR1 is LNHDA and CDR2 SQIVND (reference sequence). Here the CDR3 reads CASSGVGQGHTEAFF. In nucleotides, the CDR3 is TGTGCCAGTAGCGGGGTGGGACAGGGTCACACTGAAGCTTTCTTT.

The rearrangement uses TRBV5-1 and TRBJ2-7; 8 positions match TRBD1. Per germline, CDR1 SGHRS and CDR2 YFSETQ. J was trimmed by 2 bases and V by 1 base; bases with no gene match: 5. The CDR3 has 15 residues. The chain's CDR3 is CASSLTGQGPYEQYF. The CDR3 nucleotides read TGCGCCAGCAGCTTGACCGGACAGGGCCCCTACGAGCAGTACTTC.

V usage is TRBV7-9 and J usage is TRBJ2-7, with D uncertain. CDR1 and CDR2 (germline): SEHNR, FQNEAQ (reference sequence). The CDR3 loop spans 15 amino acids. V was trimmed by 5 bases and J by 3 bases, leaving 17 bases between them. The CDR3 coding sequence is TGTGCCAGCAGCCGACCATCGGGCCTACTCTACGAGCAGTACTTC. Translating gives CASSRPSGLLYEQYF.

J is TRBJ2-2 and V is TRBV7-9, with no clear D. The CDR3 length is 14 residues. V was pared by 1 base and J by 4 bases, with 7 bases between. CDR1 is SEHNR, CDR2 FQNEAQ, per germline (reference sequence). CDR3 sequence reads: CASSLDIGTGELFF. The CDR3, as DNA: TGTGCCAGCAGCTTAGATATTGGCACCGGGGAGCTGTTTTTT. The full variable domain, its missing parts supplied by reference TRBV7-9 and TRBJ2-2, is DTGVSQNPRHKITKRGQNVTFRCDPISEHNRLYWYRQTLGQGPEFLTYFQNEAQLEKSRLLSDRFSAERPKGSFSTLEIQRTEQGDSAMYLCASSLDIGTGELFFGEGSRLTVL.

The chain combines TRBV4-2 with TRBJ1-2; 9 nucleotides align to TRBD1. The CDR3 sequence is 16 residues long. V shed 1 base, J shed 4 bases, and the junction held 7 bases outside the gene matches. Germline assignment: CDR1 LGHNA and CDR2 YNFKEQ. The CDR3 sequence is CASSQARTGELYGYTF. The CDR3 nucleotides read TGTGCCAGCAGCCAAGCCAGGACAGGGGAGCTCTATGGCTACACCTTC.

Concerning this clone: A read error may account for a junction end that differs from germline. The chain couples TRBV18 to TRBJ1-6; TRBD1 is a possible D gene (6 bases). Looked up from germline, CDR1 is KGHSH and CDR2 is LQKENI. The CDR3 consists of 16 residues. CDR3 nucleotides: TGTACCAGCTCACCACCGGTACAGGGAGCCTCTTCACCCCTCCACTTT. This encodes CTSSPPVQGASSPLHF.

The V and J genes are TRBV29-1 and TRBJ2-3; tentative D call: TRBD1 (8 bases). The CDR3 length is 13 residues. Germline-derived CDR1 and CDR2 are SQVTM and ANQGSEA. Trimming left V 7 bases short and J 3 bases short, with 14 bases between. CDR3 in DNA: TGCAGCGGTAAACAGGGGGGGACAGATACGCAGTATTTT. Translated, it gives CSGKQGGTDTQYF.

The chain has TRBV7-8 and TRBJ2-7; weak D call: TRBD2 (6 bases). Germline V CDR1 and CDR2: SGHVS, FQNEAQ. The CDR3 loop spans 17 amino acids. The V end was cut by 5 bases, the J end by 2 bases, with 22 bases between. CDR3 coding DNA: TGTGCCAGCAGCCCCCCGGAGGGTCTTACTATCCCCTACGAGCAGTACTTC. This gives the protein CASSPPEGLTIPYEQYF.

The chain has TRBV30 and TRBJ2-3; 8 bases line up with TRBD2. Germline trimming cut 4 bases from V and 7 bases from J; bases unmatched to any gene: 4. The CDR3 consists of 12 residues. CDR1 and CDR2 (germline): GTSNPN, SVGIG (reference sequence). DNA for the CDR3: TGTGCCTGGAATTCGGGGGGGCATACGCAGTATTTT. Residues: CAWNSGGHTQYF.

For the CDR3, the DNA is TGTGCCAGCTCACGGGACAGGGATAATGAAAAACTGTTTTTT. As protein: CASSRDRDNEKLFF. This chain joins TRBV18 and TRBJ1-4; 9 nucleotides align to TRBD1. This CDR3 comprises 14 residues. CDR1 KGHSH and CDR2 LQKENI come from the germline V gene. V was clipped by 4 bases and J by 4 bases; unmatched bases: 1.

V and J are TRBV7-3 and TRBJ2-3, with D perhaps matching TRBD1 or TRBD2 (6 bases each). The CDR3 runs to 15 residues. CDR1 is SGHTA, CDR2 FQGTGA, per germline. V was cut by 5 bases and J by 2 bases, with 14 bases left in between. CDR3 region: CASSRRGDTTDTQYF. The CDR3 DNA is TGTGCCAGCAGCCGGAGGGGGGATACCACAGATACGCAGTATTTT.

This clone came up many times. This chain links TRBV28 with TRBJ2-2, with TRBD2 identical over 10 bases. J gave up 1 base and V 5 bases, and 4 bases lay outside the gene matches. This CDR3 is built from 16 residues. The germline CDR1 and CDR2 sequences are MDHEN and SYDVKM. CDR3 nucleotide sequence: TGTGCCAGCAGTCTCCGGACTAGCGGGAACACCGGGGAGCTGTTTTTT. It translates to CASSLRTSGNTGELFF.

CDR3 DNA: TGTGCCAGCAGGGACAGGGGGCAAGAGACCCAGTACTTC. This translates into CASRDRGQETQYF. The chain uses TRBV5-8 and TRBJ2-5; 10 nucleotides agree with TRBD1. This CDR3 region has 13 residues. V was pared by 5 bases and J by 2 bases, with 0 bases of the junction left unmatched. Germline V gene sequence: CDR1 SGHTS, CDR2 YDEGEE.